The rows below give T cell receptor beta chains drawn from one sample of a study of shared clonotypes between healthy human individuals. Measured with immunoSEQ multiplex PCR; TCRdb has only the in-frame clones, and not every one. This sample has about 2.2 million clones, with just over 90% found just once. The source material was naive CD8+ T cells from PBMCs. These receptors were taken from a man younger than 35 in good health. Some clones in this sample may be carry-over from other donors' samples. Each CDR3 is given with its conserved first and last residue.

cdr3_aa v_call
CASSLERAGVNTGELFF TRBV5-1
CASRISLGETQYF TRBV27
CASSNFDEQFF TRBV19
CATSRAPPSDSPHF TRBV15
CSVLGLNAELFF TRBV29-1
CASSPAPDRVLWKLFF TRBV19
CASRPGGRDTQYF TRBV27
CASSPGQGSGYEQYF TRBV4-1
CASSVVGGGGGETQYF TRBV9
CASSMRGPGTRVF TRBV19
CASSLSGDTQYF TRBV5-1
CSPPIWGQGAVYGYTF TRBV29-1
CASSQDRGEGAQYF TRBV4-1
CASSLREGSYNEQFF TRBV11-1
CASSPRQGAQPQHF TRBV27
CASSFYRETQYF TRBV5-4
CASSLPGRNYGYTF TRBV28
CASSGGLAEAPFLYNEQFF TRBV27
CAWTPTSTDTQYF TRBV30
CSVELATAGRAYEQYF TRBV29-1
CASSYPGSDEQYF TRBV6-6
CASRGNRSPEKLFF TRBV6-1